The following is a T cell receptor (beta chain) sequence with its context. Its antigen is currently unknown. The junction departs from the called germline gene at one end, perhaps through a read error. The CDR3 is 15 amino acids. Per the germline V gene, CDR1 is LGHNA and CDR2 is YSLEER. TCRbeta libraries were built with three rounds of nested PCR, modified from ARM-PCR. TCRdb re-called the multiplex PCR reads with MiXCR, one entry per CDR3 protein. The sample lists 100,000 to 150,000 distinct CDR3 sequences, approximately 66% seen once, with 13% in the top ten. These data originate in a study of tumor and adjacent non-tumor tissue in lung cancer. Study as a whole: The patients, approximately nine men and five or six women, were roughly 30 to 80 with stage I to III disease.

The study, taken as a whole, reports: Tumor tissue had significantly higher TCR diversity than normal lung.

No cell sorting was done before RNA was extracted from the tissue. Donors were chemotherapy-naive, newly diagnosed lung cancer surgical patients in China, August–late 2014. V gene TRBV4-3 combines with J gene TRBJ2-7, with D hard to call. The sequenced material came from lung tumor tissue. This TCR was sampled from a man between 25 and 39 years old with non-small cell lung cancer. In DNA form, the CDR3 reads TGCGTCGGCAGCCAAGTAGGATCAGGAGCCTACGAACAGTACTTC. This sequence encodes CVGSQVGSGAYEQYF.